Listed below are T cell receptor beta chains from one sample, sequenced in a study of shared clonotypes between healthy human individuals. The method was immunoSEQ multiplex PCR; TCRdb's version includes in-frame clones alone and lacks a portion of them. The sample carries about 560,000 clones, roughly four fifths recorded once. Input material: PBMCs. The receptor source for this set is a woman aged 40 to 55 in good health. Some clones in this sample may be carry-over from other donors' samples. Each CDR3 is given with its conserved first and last residue. The D gene is left open where the match is weak. Clone size, where shown, is once, few, many, or a class for clones that have expanded.

v_call: TRBV7-6
d_call: TRBD2
j_call: TRBJ2-1
clone_size: .
cdr3_nt: TGTGCCAGCAGCTTAGGGGGACTATTCAATGAGCAGTTCTTC
cdr3_aa: CASSLGGLFNEQFF

v_call: TRBV30
d_call: .
j_call: TRBJ1-3
clone_size: .
cdr3_nt: TGTGCCTGGAGTCCCTTCCACAGCTTCTCTGGAAACACCATATATTTT
cdr3_aa: CAWSPFHSFSGNTIYF

v_call: TRBV29-1
d_call: .
j_call: TRBJ1-2
clone_size: .
cdr3_nt: TGCAGCGTTGCTCGGGGGGAAGTCTATGGCTACACCTTC
cdr3_aa: CSVARGEVYGYTF

v_call: TRBV5-1
d_call: .
j_call: TRBJ2-7
clone_size: .
cdr3_nt: TGCGCCAGCAGCTTCGTGGCAGGATCCTCCGAGCAGTACTTC
cdr3_aa: CASSFVAGSSEQYF

v_call: TRBV13
d_call: TRBD1
j_call: TRBJ2-7
clone_size: .
cdr3_nt: TGTGCCAGCAGCTCGGACAGGGGAGGGCAGTACTTC
cdr3_aa: CASSSDRGGQYF

v_call: TRBV2
d_call: TRBD1
j_call: TRBJ2-2
clone_size: .
cdr3_nt: TGTGCCAGCAGCCCGGGACAGGGTTCGGACACCGGGGAGCTGTTTTTT
cdr3_aa: CASSPGQGSDTGELFF

v_call: TRBV7-9
d_call: .
j_call: TRBJ2-2
clone_size: .
cdr3_nt: TGTGCCAGCAGCCAGGTGGGGGCCACCGGGGAGCTGTTTTTT
cdr3_aa: CASSQVGATGELFF

v_call: TRBV6-6
d_call: .
j_call: TRBJ1-5
clone_size: .
cdr3_nt: TGTGCCAGCAGTTTGGGGTACAACCAGCCCCAGCATTTT
cdr3_aa: CASSLGYNQPQHF

v_call: TRBV30
d_call: TRBD1
j_call: TRBJ1-1
clone_size: .
cdr3_nt: TGTGCCTGGTTTCGGACAGGTGCTTTCTTT
cdr3_aa: CAWFRTGAFF

v_call: TRBV19
d_call: TRBD1
j_call: TRBJ1-2
clone_size: few
cdr3_nt: TGTGCCAGTAGTGCGGGGACAGGCCTCGGGTATGGCTACACCTTC
cdr3_aa: CASSAGTGLGYGYTF

v_call: TRBV2
d_call: .
j_call: TRBJ2-5
clone_size: .
cdr3_nt: TGTGCCAGCAGGGACTCCATGGAGACCCAGTACTTC
cdr3_aa: CASRDSMETQYF

v_call: TRBV15
d_call: TRBD1
j_call: TRBJ2-5
clone_size: .
cdr3_nt: TGTGCCACGAGACCTCGGACAGGGGTGGGAGAGACCCAGTACTTC
cdr3_aa: CATRPRTGVGETQYF

v_call: TRBV30
d_call: TRBD1
j_call: TRBJ1-1
clone_size: .
cdr3_nt: TGTGCCTGGTGGAGATTCAGGGGGACTGAAGCTTTCTTT
cdr3_aa: CAWWRFRGTEAFF

v_call: TRBV5-4
d_call: TRBD1
j_call: TRBJ2-1
clone_size: .
cdr3_nt: TGTGCCAGCAGGCGTTCCTTCCGGGACAGGGTTAGTGAGCAGTTCTTC
cdr3_aa: CASRRSFRDRVSEQFF